One and the same sample provided the 23 T cell receptor beta chains below, sequenced in a study of T cells in Graves' hyperthyroidism and ophthalmopathy. Template material for amplifying TCR beta CDR3 regions consisted of RNA transcripts. First-round RT-PCR targeting the TCR CDR3 was performed with the HTBI primer set. TCRdb redid the calling of the multiplex PCR reads with MiXCR, one entry per CDR3 protein. The sample has fewer than 650,000 distinct CDR3 sequences, about 45% seen once; the top ten hold 44%. The sequencing sample was made of peripheral blood or thyroid tissue (not recorded which). The origin of the receptors is an adult woman with Graves' disease, either hyperthyroidism or ophthalmopathy (not recorded which).

The chain recombines TRBV24-1 with TRBJ2-5; 12 positions match TRBD2. Trimming removed 4 bases from V and 5 bases from J; junction bases left unmatched: 7. The CDR3 extends over 16 amino acids. From germline, CDR1 is KGHDR and CDR2 SFDVKD. The CDR3 sequence: CATSELGLAGRETQYF. The DNA of the CDR3 is TGTGCCACCAGTGAACTTGGACTAGCGGGAAGGGAGACCCAGTACTTC.

In regard to this clonotype: Compared with germline, one end of the junction differs, possibly owing to a read error. The rearrangement uses TRBV10-3 and TRBJ2-5, with 7 bases matching TRBD1. The CDR3 is 16 amino acids. Germline CDR1 and CDR2: ENHRY and SYGVKD. CDR3 sequence: CATLPTPGTAQETQCF. In DNA, the CDR3 is TGTGCCACCCTCCCCACTCCCGGGACAGCACAAGAGACCCAGTGCTTC.

This clonotype occurred a few times. The chain has TRBV20-1 and TRBJ2-7, with 11 nucleotides matching TRBD2. The V and J ends lost 1 base and 4 bases, in that order; junction bases with no gene match: 6. This CDR3 has 15 amino acids. CDR1 and CDR2 (germline): DFQATT, SNEGSKA (reference sequence). CDR3 sequence (DNA): TGCAGTGCTAGAGGGCTAGCGGGAGGTTTGTACGAGCAGTACTTC. It yields the protein CSARGLAGGLYEQYF.

In regard to this clonotype: A read error may produce the germline difference seen at one junction end. The gene calls are TRBV29-1 and TRBJ2-5; 10 bases map to TRBD2. Germline assignment: CDR1 SQVTM and CDR2 ANQGSEA. The CDR3 sequence is 15 residues long. The CDR3 DNA sequence: TGCAGCGTAAGAGCGACTAGCGGGTACCAAGAGGCCCAGTACTTC. Protein: CSVRATSGYQEAQYF.

The chain couples TRBV11-2 to TRBJ1-2; perhaps TRBD1 as D (6 bases). V shed 3 bases and J shed 6 bases, with 14 bases lying between them. CDR1 and CDR2 from the germline V gene are SGHAT and FQNNGV. The CDR3 is made up of 14 amino acids. CDR3 DNA sequence: TGTGCCAGCAGCTTCCCTACAGGGAGGGATGGCTACACCTTC. Translation: CASSFPTGRDGYTF.

The V call is TRBV20-1, the J call TRBJ2-7; D is unclear. The CDR3 has 10 residues. CDR1 DFQATT and CDR2 SNEGSKA come from the germline V gene (reference sequence). CDR3 sequence (DNA): TGCAGGGCCAAACCACCTGAGCAGTACTTC. Translation: CRAKPPEQYF.

A few counts support this clonotype. The chain uses TRBV2 and TRBJ2-7, with D possibly being TRBD2 (7 bases). The CDR3 length is 14 residues. The V gene's germline CDR1 is SNHLY and CDR2 FYNNEI. Trimming removed 8 bases from V and 5 bases from J, with 19 bases in between. CDR3 loop: CASELGGGRDEQYF. CDR3 nucleotides: TGTGCCAGCGAGCTGGGAGGGGGAAGGGACGAGCAGTACTTC. The full variable domain, rest sourced from reference TRBV2 and TRBJ2-7, is EPEVTQTPSHQVTQMGQEVILRCVPISNHLYFYWYRQILGQKVEFLVSFYNNEISEKSEIFDDQFSVERPDGSNFTLKIRSTKLEDSAMYFCASELGGGRDEQYFGPGTRLTVT.

As regards this clonotype: The junction and the germline gene differ at one end; a read error may be behind it. The chain employs TRBV15 and TRBJ1-2, with no clear D. CDR1 and CDR2 from the germline V gene are LNHNV and YYDKDF (reference sequence). This CDR3 spans 12 amino acids. CDR3 loop: CATSRASRAADF. The DNA of the CDR3 is TGTGCCACCAGCAGAGCAAGTCGAGCCGCCGACTTC.

The chain joins TRBV5-4 to TRBJ1-4; D is possibly TRBD1 (5 bases). CDR3 length: 15 residues. Germline V lookup: CDR1 SGHNT, CDR2 YYREEE (reference sequence). V was trimmed by 1 base and J by 5 bases, leaving 12 bases between them. The CDR3, as DNA: TGTGCCAGCAGCTTGTGGGGGGAGGGCAATGAAAAACTGTTTTTT. Its translation is CASSLWGEGNEKLFF.

The gene calls are TRBV24-1 and TRBJ2-7, with TRBD1 as a possible D gene (5 bases). V dropped 11 bases and J dropped 4 bases, with 17 bases sitting between them. Germline V CDR1 and CDR2: KGHDR, SFDVKD. The CDR3 is 13 amino acids. The DNA for the CDR3 is TGTGCCAGCACGCGAGCGCAGGGTTACGAGCAGTACTTC. Translation gives CASTRAQGYEQYF.

This chain uses TRBV2 with TRBJ1-5; D may be TRBD1 (5 bases). This CDR3 has 16 residues. V gave up 4 bases and J gave up 4 bases, with 17 bases separating them. Looked up from germline, CDR1 is SNHLY and CDR2 is FYNNEI. In DNA, the CDR3 is TGTGCCAGCAGTGGTCCCGGGGCAGGAAAAAATCAGCCCCAGCATTTT. Translated, it gives CASSGPGAGKNQPQHF.

This clonotype was picked up many times. This sequence joins TRBV20-1 and TRBJ2-2, with D maybe TRBD2 (6 bases). There are 15 residues in the CDR3. Germline V gene sequence: CDR1 DFQATT, CDR2 SNEGSKA (reference sequence). Between the trimmed V and J ends, which lost 0 bases and 7 bases, there was a span of 15 bases. The DNA of the CDR3 is TGCAGTGCTAGAGACTTCCGGGAGAATGACGGGGAGCTGTTTTTT. This encodes CSARDFRENDGELFF.

The chain links TRBV28 to TRBJ1-2; 9 positions agree with TRBD1. Germline-derived CDR1 and CDR2 are MDHEN and SYDVKM. This CDR3 is built from 15 residues. Trimming cost V 6 bases and J 5 bases; bases outside gene matches: 10. CDR3 bases: TGTGCCAGCAGACCTGGGACAGGGAGCCAATATGGCTACACCTTC. Translated: CASRPGTGSQYGYTF.

This clonotype was observed once. The CDR3 sequence: CSFDGLNTEAFF. Here the CDR3 DNA reads TGCAGCTTCGACGGGTTGAACACTGAAGCTTTCTTT. The gene calls are TRBV29-1 and TRBJ1-1; D remains ambiguous. The CDR3 sequence is 12 residues long. The ends were cut back, 8 bases at V and 0 bases at J, with 10 bases in the middle. Germline CDR1 reads SQVTM; CDR2 reads ANQGSEA.

This clonotype was seen ten or more times. The chain couples TRBV20-1 to TRBJ1-6; D is ambiguous. V lost 5 bases and J lost 5, with 22 bases in between. The CDR3 is made up of 17 amino acids. Germline CDR1 DFQATT, CDR2 SNEGSKA (reference sequence). The chain's CDR3 is CSAQPARARRHNSPLHF. The DNA for the CDR3 is TGCAGTGCTCAACCCGCCCGGGCACGCAGGCATAATTCACCCCTCCACTTT.

This clonotype was picked up many times. The gene calls are TRBV7-2 and TRBJ1-5; D remains unclear. V shed 3 bases and J shed 6 bases, with 9 bases lying between them. The CDR3 extends over 13 amino acids. Germline V gives CDR1 SGHTA, CDR2 FQGNSA. The CDR3 coding sequence is TGTGCCAGCAGCTTGGACTACTCTCAGCCCCAGCATTTT. Translated, it gives CASSLDYSQPQHF.

The chain is built from TRBV15 and TRBJ1-5; 8 bases map to TRBD1. J gave up 14 bases and V 5 bases, and 17 bases lay outside the gene matches. There are 15 residues in the CDR3. Germline V gene sequence: CDR1 LNHNV, CDR2 YYDKDF (reference sequence). The CDR3 reads CATSGRTGSEAYEHF. The CDR3, as DNA: TGTGCCACCAGCGGACGGACAGGGTCAGAAGCCTACGAGCATTTT.

The rearrangement uses TRBV19 and TRBJ1-2; TRBD1 agrees at 7 bases. V shed 3 bases, J shed 5 bases, and the junction held 9 bases outside the gene matches. Per the germline V gene, CDR1 is LNHDA and CDR2 is SQIVND (reference sequence). This CDR3 is built from 15 residues. The CDR3 nucleotides read TGTGCCAGTAGTATCAGCAGGGGGACTGGATATGGCTACACCTTC. This encodes CASSISRGTGYGYTF.

This clonotype was found many times. This chain uses TRBV24-1 with TRBJ2-3; 10 bases are a match to TRBD2. Germline V gene sequence: CDR1 KGHDR, CDR2 SFDVKD. The CDR3 length is 16 residues. V was clipped by 4 bases and J by 5 bases; unmatched bases: 8. CDR3 residues: CATSDRGLANGDTQYF. The CDR3 bases are TGTGCCACCAGTGACCGGGGACTAGCGAACGGAGATACGCAGTATTTT.

This clonotype was observed at least ten times. The J gene is TRBJ2-7, the V gene TRBV14, with 9 bases identical to TRBD2. Germline V gene sequence: CDR1 SGHDN, CDR2 FVKESK. V lost 0 bases to trimming and J lost 2 bases; unmatched junction nucleotides: 5. The CDR3 is made up of 16 amino acids. CDR3 sequence: CASSQDLTSGTYEQYF. CDR3 nucleotides: TGTGCCAGCAGCCAAGATTTGACTAGCGGCACCTACGAGCAGTACTTC.

This chain connects TRBV29-1 to TRBJ1-1; no clear D gene. Germline lookup yields CDR1 SQVTM and CDR2 ANQGSEA. The CDR3 spans 12 residues. With 8 bases removed from V and 1 base from J, the gap between germline ends came to 11 bases. This chain's CDR3 is CSLDPGNTEAFF. In DNA form, the CDR3 reads TGCAGCTTGGACCCTGGGAACACTGAAGCTTTCTTT.

This clonotype was recorded at least ten times. The CDR3 nucleotides are TGTGCTGGGACTAGCGGGAGGAACCAAGAGACCCAGTACTTC. Translating it yields CAGTSGRNQETQYF. This rearrangement joins TRBV2 to TRBJ2-5; TRBD2 agrees at 15 bases. CDR1 and CDR2 from the germline V gene are SNHLY and FYNNEI. The CDR3 has 14 amino acids.

The chain has TRBV20-1 and TRBJ2-6; D may be TRBD1 or TRBD2 (5 bases each). The CDR3 runs 13 residues. Germline values: CDR1 DFQATT, CDR2 SNEGSKA (reference sequence). The germline V and J ends were trimmed by 8 bases and 2 bases, with 10 bases remaining between them. The CDR3 sequence: CSLRGPGANVLTF. The CDR3 nucleotides read TGCAGTCTACGGGGACCTGGGGCCAACGTCCTGACTTTC.